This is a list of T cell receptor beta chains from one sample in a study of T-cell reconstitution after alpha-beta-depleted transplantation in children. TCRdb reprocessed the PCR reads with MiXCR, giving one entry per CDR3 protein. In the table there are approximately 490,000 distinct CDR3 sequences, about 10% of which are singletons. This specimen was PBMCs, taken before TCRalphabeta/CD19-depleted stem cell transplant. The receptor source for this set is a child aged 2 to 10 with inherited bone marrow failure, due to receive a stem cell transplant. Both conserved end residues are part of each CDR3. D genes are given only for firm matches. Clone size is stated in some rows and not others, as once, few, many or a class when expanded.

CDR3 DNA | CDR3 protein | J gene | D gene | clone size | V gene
TGTGCCAGCAGCGGCGGGAGTAGCGGGAGGACCAATCAGCAGTTCTTC | CASSGGSSGRTNQQFF | TRBJ2-1 | TRBD2 | many | TRBV7-8
TGTGCCTGGGCGGCGGCCTACAATGAGCAGTTCTTC | CAWAAAYNEQFF | TRBJ2-1 | - | - | TRBV30
TGTGCCAGCAGCCCACGACTAGCAGTCACAGATACGCAGTATTTT | CASSPRLAVTDTQYF | TRBJ2-3 | TRBD2 | many | TRBV7-2
TGTGCCAGCAGCTTTTTGGGCCCCCAGGGGCGCTACGAGCAGTACTTC | CASSFLGPQGRYEQYF | TRBJ2-7 | - | many | TRBV7-9
TGTGCCAGCAGCCCCTGGGGACAGGGGAAAGCTAACTATGGCTACACCTTC | CASSPWGQGKANYGYTF | TRBJ1-2 | TRBD1 | few | TRBV11-2
TGCAGTGCTAGAGGGACAGGGTGGGATGAAAAACTGTTTTTT | CSARGTGWDEKLFF | TRBJ1-4 | TRBD1 | many | TRBV20-1
TGTGCCAGCAGCCAAACGACAGGATTGATCTACGAGCAGTACTTC | CASSQTTGLIYEQYF | TRBJ2-7 | - | few | TRBV14
TGTGCCAGCAGCCCCCTAACCGAAAGCTACGAGCAGTACTTC | CASSPLTESYEQYF | TRBJ2-7 | - | many | TRBV7-9
TGTGCCAGCAGTCTGGGACAGAATTTGAATCAGCCCCAGCATTTT | CASSLGQNLNQPQHF | TRBJ1-5 | TRBD1 | - | TRBV28
TGTGCCAGCAGTCTCCAGGGATTGAGCACTGAAGCTTTCTTT | CASSLQGLSTEAFF | TRBJ1-1 | - | - | TRBV28
TGTGCCAGCAGCTTAGCTCTCGGCGGAAACTACAATGAGCAGTTCTTC | CASSLALGGNYNEQFF | TRBJ2-1 | - | - | TRBV7-9
TGTGCCAGCAGGGGCGGGACTAGCGAGTCGAGCTCCTACAATGAGCAGTTCTTC | CASRGGTSESSSYNEQFF | TRBJ2-1 | TRBD2 | many | TRBV7-2
TGCAGTGCTGGGACTAGCGGGAGGGCCAAGGCGACCCAGTACTTC | CSAGTSGRAKATQYF | TRBJ2-5 | TRBD2 | - | TRBV20-1
TGCGCCAGCAGCCAGGAGAGGGCCTACGAGCAGTACTTC | CASSQERAYEQYF | TRBJ2-7 | - | many | TRBV4-3
TGTGCCAGCAGCCTACAGGGGGACACTGAAGATTTCTTT | CASSLQGDTEDFF | TRBJ1-1 | TRBD1 | - | TRBV12-3/TRBV12-4
TGTGCCAGCAGGAGGGGGTTTGCGAACACCGGGGAGCTGTTTTTT | CASRRGFANTGELFF | TRBJ2-2 | - | many | TRBV2
TGTGCCAGCAGCCCAGGGGTAGCGAACACCGGGGAGCTGTTTTTT | CASSPGVANTGELFF | TRBJ2-2 | - | many | TRBV9
TGTGCCAGCTCACCATCGCTAGCGGGAGGTACCGGGGAGCTGTTTTTT | CASSPSLAGGTGELFF | TRBJ2-2 | TRBD2 | - | TRBV18
TGTGCCAGCTGCCTCCTTGGCGCAGCAAGGGACATTCAGTACTTC | CASCLLGAARDIQYF | TRBJ2-4 | - | many | TRBV6-2/TRBV6-3
TGTGCCAGCGGGATAGCGGGACGCTTCTACGAGCAGTACTTC | CASGIAGRFYEQYF | TRBJ2-7 | TRBD2 | - | TRBV12-3/TRBV12-4
TGTGCCAGCAGCTTGGGGGATAGCGGGTTTTACAATGAGCAGTTCTTC | CASSLGDSGFYNEQFF | TRBJ2-1 | TRBD2 | few | TRBV7-9
TGCAGCGTGGCGCTCCAGCAGGGCGGCGAGCAGTACTTC | CSVALQQGGEQYF | TRBJ2-7 | - | many | TRBV29-1
TGTGCCAGCACATCCCCGGCGGGTTATTTTTATGGCTACACCTTC | CASTSPAGYFYGYTF | TRBJ1-2 | - | many | TRBV28
TGTGCCAGCAGCCCCGGTCAGGGGGCTTTCGTGAATTCACCCCTCCACTTT | CASSPGQGAFVNSPLHF | TRBJ1-6 | TRBD1 | few | TRBV7-9
TGCAGTGCTAGAAATGGCAGGAACACTGAAGCTTTCTTT | CSARNGRNTEAFF | TRBJ1-1 | - | many | TRBV20-1
TGCGCCAGCAGCTTTCCGCGACAGGGTATCGGCGAGCAGTACTTC | CASSFPRQGIGEQYF | TRBJ2-7 | TRBD1 | many | TRBV5-1
TGCAGTGCTAGAGAAAGGAGTGCCTACGAGCAGTACTTC | CSARERSAYEQYF | TRBJ2-7 | - | few | TRBV20-1
TGTGCCAGCAGCTTAAGACGGTCGCCCTACGAGCAGTACTTC | CASSLRRSPYEQYF | TRBJ2-7 | - | - | TRBV7-2
TGCGCCAGCAGCAGCGACAGGAGAGAGACCCAGTACTTC | CASSSDRRETQYF | TRBJ2-5 | - | many | TRBV4-3
TGTGCCAGCAGTTTTCTCCACGCAGGGTCCCTCTACGAGCAGTACTTC | CASSFLHAGSLYEQYF | TRBJ2-7 | - | many | TRBV12-3/TRBV12-4
TGTGCCAGCAGCTTGCGGGGACAGGGGAGGACTGAAGCTTTCTTT | CASSLRGQGRTEAFF | TRBJ1-1 | TRBD1 | few | TRBV5-6
TGTGCCAGCAGTGAAAGGAGATATAATGAAAAACTGTTTTTT | CASSERRYNEKLFF | TRBJ1-4 | - | many | TRBV28
TGTGCCAGCAGTTTAAAGGGGGCGCAGAATGAGCAGTTCTTC | CASSLKGAQNEQFF | TRBJ2-1 | TRBD1 | few | TRBV27
TGTGCCAGCAGTCCACAGGAGGATCAGCCCCAGCATTTT | CASSPQEDQPQHF | TRBJ1-5 | - | few | TRBV12-3/TRBV12-4
TGTGCCAGCTCAGCGGACAGGAGTGGGGATTCACCCCTCCACTTT | CASSADRSGDSPLHF | TRBJ1-6 | TRBD1 | many | TRBV18
TGTGCCAGCTCACCAACTGCTGGCCGAGCCTATGGCTACACCTTC | CASSPTAGRAYGYTF | TRBJ1-2 | - | - | TRBV18
TGCAGTTTCGCGGTAGCCCTAGATACGCAGTATTTT | CSFAVALDTQYF | TRBJ2-3 | - | many | TRBV20-1
TGTGCCAGCAGTCATACAGGGAGGGCTACGCAGTATTTT | CASSHTGRATQYF | TRBJ2-3 | - | many | TRBV27
TGCAGTGCTGCCCACAGGGAGAGAGGCCAGGTCTATCTACCTCCAAAACGCACAGATACGCAGTATTTT | CSAAHRERGQVYLPPKRTDTQYF | TRBJ2-3 | - | - | TRBV20-1
TGTGCCAGCAGTGAACAACCAGGGGCGAGCACAGATACGCAGTATTTT | CASSEQPGASTDTQYF | TRBJ2-3 | - | many | TRBV6-4
TGTGCCAGCCGGGGGACCGGGGAGCTGTTTTTT | CASRGTGELFF | TRBJ2-2 | - | many | TRBV12-3/TRBV12-4
TGTGCCAGCAGCCCACGGACAGGCGGGGGCTACACCTTC | CASSPRTGGGYTF | TRBJ1-2 | TRBD1 | few | TRBV7-2
TGCAGTGCTATACCGGGACAGGGTGTCTACGAGCAGTACTTC | CSAIPGQGVYEQYF | TRBJ2-7 | TRBD1 | - | TRBV20-1
TGCAGTGCTAGAGGTCAGGGGGTTCCGCCCGGTGAGCAGTTCTTC | CSARGQGVPPGEQFF | TRBJ2-1 | TRBD1 | many | TRBV20-1
TGTGCCAGCAGCTTCATTGGACAGGGCTACGAGCAGTACTTC | CASSFIGQGYEQYF | TRBJ2-7 | TRBD1 | many | TRBV28
TGTGCCAGCAGTGTACGAACCGGGACAGGGGTTCAGTACTTC | CASSVRTGTGVQYF | TRBJ2-4 | TRBD1 | many | TRBV2
TGTGCCAGCAGGCGACTAGCGGGAGCAGACCAAGAGACCCAGTACTTC | CASRRLAGADQETQYF | TRBJ2-5 | TRBD2 | many | TRBV11-2
TGTGCCAGCAGCTTAGAACCGAACACTGAAGCTTTCTTT | CASSLEPNTEAFF | TRBJ1-1 | - | many | TRBV7-9
TGTGCCAGCAGTTCGTTAACCGGGACAGGGTCCTACGAGCAGTACTTC | CASSSLTGTGSYEQYF | TRBJ2-7 | TRBD1 | many | TRBV27
TGTGCCAGCAGTTTAGAGGGAGGGGAAGGAGGTGAAGCTTTCTTT | CASSLEGGEGGEAFF | TRBJ1-1 | - | many | TRBV12-3/TRBV12-4